This T cell receptor beta chain appears in the sequencing data of a study of T cell responses to AZD1222 COVID-19 vaccine. The CDR3 covers 13 residues. Germline V CDR1 and CDR2: SGHRS, YFSETQ. Trimming left V 1 base short and J 5 bases short, with 9 bases between. Sequencing was performed with immunoSEQ multiplex PCR; in TCRdb, only in-frame clones are kept and a portion is missing. This repertoire shows some 180,000 clones, roughly 92% found once; its top ten account for around 1.5%. This sample comprised peripheral blood, obtained on day 0 of AZD1222 vaccination. The TCR originated in an adult in good health. The chain couples TRBV5-1 to TRBJ1-2; no definite D call. The CDR3 reads CASSLPGAYGYTF. DNA of the CDR3: TGCGCCAGCAGCTTGCCAGGAGCGTATGGCTACACCTTC.